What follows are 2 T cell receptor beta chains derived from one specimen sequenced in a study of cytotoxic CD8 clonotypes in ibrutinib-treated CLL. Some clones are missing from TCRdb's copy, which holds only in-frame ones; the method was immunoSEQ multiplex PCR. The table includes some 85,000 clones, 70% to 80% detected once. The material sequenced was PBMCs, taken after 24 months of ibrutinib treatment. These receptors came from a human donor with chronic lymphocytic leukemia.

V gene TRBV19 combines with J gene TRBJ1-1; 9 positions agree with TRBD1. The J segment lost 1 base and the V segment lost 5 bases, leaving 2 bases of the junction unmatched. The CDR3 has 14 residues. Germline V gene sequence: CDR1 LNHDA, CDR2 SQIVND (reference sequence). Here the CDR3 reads CASSSGQGNTEAFF. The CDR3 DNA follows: TGTGCCAGTAGTTCGGGACAGGGGAACACTGAAGCTTTCTTT. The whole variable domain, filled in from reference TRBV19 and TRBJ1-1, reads DGGITQSPKYLFRKEGQNVTLSCEQNLNHDAMYWYRQDPGQGLRLIYYSQIVNDFQKGDIAEGYSVSREKKESFPLTVTSAQKNPTAFYLCASSSGQGNTEAFFGQGTRLTVV.

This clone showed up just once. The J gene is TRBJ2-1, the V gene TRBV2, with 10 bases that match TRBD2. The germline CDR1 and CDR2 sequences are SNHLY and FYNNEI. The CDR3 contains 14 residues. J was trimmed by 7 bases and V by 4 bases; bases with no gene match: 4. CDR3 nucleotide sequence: TGTGCCAGCAGTGCGGCTAGCGGGAGAAATGAGCAGTTCTTC. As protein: CASSAASGRNEQFF.